This T cell receptor (beta chain) comes out of a study of shared clonotypes between healthy human individuals. Positive CCR7 selection of CD45RO-negative cells yielded the naive CD8 cells, and terminally differentiated effector memory CD45RA+ cells were excluded. TCRdb's copy holds only in-frame clones and misses some; the assay was immunoSEQ multiplex PCR. The sample includes nearly 2 million clones, about 95% of them seen just once. General observations from the study: Naive CD4 clonotype sharing across a handful of donors was approximately 5%. Generation probability values for non-shared clonotypes were lower than those for clonotypes shared by all four donors.

Trimming cost V 6 bases and J 2 bases, with 12 bases left between them. The CDR3 runs to 13 residues. CDR1 is SGHDT, CDR2 YYEEEE, per germline. Regarding this clone: Its specificity is unknown.

This sequence joins TRBV5-6 and TRBJ2-7; D remains ambiguous. The sequencing sample was made of naive CD8+ T cells sorted from blood. This TCR came from a young man in good health. CDR3 in amino acids: CASKVVETYEQYF. The DNA of the CDR3 is TGTGCCAGCAAGGTCGTGGAAACCTACGAGCAGTACTTC.